This TCR beta chain stems from a study of T cells in Graves' hyperthyroidism and ophthalmopathy. The PBMCs were taken from around 9 ml of fresh peripheral blood. This clonotype was seen a few times. Its antigen is currently unknown. The CDR3 consists of 14 residues. Germline CDR1 DFQATT, CDR2 SNEGSKA (reference sequence). V lost 5 bases to trimming and J lost 4 bases; unmatched junction nucleotides: 5. What was amplified from RNA transcripts were TCR beta CDR3 regions. Using the HTBI primer set, a first-round RT-PCR was run on the TCR CDR3. Each CDR3 protein is one row after TCRdb ran MiXCR on the multiplex PCR reads. Of approximately 300,000 distinct CDR3 sequences detected, around 19% appear once; the ten largest clones hold under 40%. General study results and limits: Classification by a 13 V-J model distinguished ophthalmopathy from stable hyperthyroidism. Before onset, by a median of about six months, the model predicted ophthalmopathy. Blood also carried most thyroid clonotypes expanded above 0.001.

Sequenced material: blood. The chain joins TRBV20-1 to TRBJ1-5; 10 bases are a match to TRBD1. This sequence originates from a man between 45 and 60 years old with Graves' ophthalmopathy. The CDR3 DNA reads TGCAGTGCTGGATGGACAGGGGGAAATCAGCCCCAGCATTTT. Translated, it gives CSAGWTGGNQPQHF.